This TCR beta chain was identified during a study of T cells expressing NK-cell markers. TCRdb re-called the 5' RACE reads and shows each CDR3 protein once, DNA omitted. This table holds about 400,000 distinct CDR3 sequences. The CDR3 has 16 amino acids. This TCR was recovered from a woman aged 50 to 60 in good health. The chain joins TRBV12-3 or TRBV12-4 to TRBJ2-5; the D call of TRBD1 rests on TCRdb alone, since no DNA is present to check it. The specimen sequenced was blood T cells: a sorted CD56 or NKG2C T cell subset, CD4+ or CD8+ T cells, or bulk PBMC T cells (not recorded which). The CDR3 loop is CASSPLFWGAEETQYF.